These T cell receptor beta chains were read from a single sample in a study of cytomegalovirus exposure and HLA in healthy donors. The repertoire was sequenced with immunoSEQ multiplex PCR; TCRdb's copy has only in-frame clones and lacks some. The top ten clones hold 0.26% of a sample with about 190,000 clones, about four fifths of them seen once. Sequencing used PBMCs. These receptors all stem from a boy younger than 18 in good health and CMV-seronegative. Each CDR3 is given with its conserved first and last residue. Fields, in order: V gene, J gene, clone size, D gene, CDR3 length, CDR3 DNA, CDR3 protein. D genes are given only for firm matches. Size tells how often a clone was seen (once, few, many) or the class of an expanded clone, and some rows leave it out.

TRBV13	TRBJ2-5	-	-	15	TGTGCCAGCAGCTTTCGTCGCGGAGACCAAGAGACCCAGTACTTC	CASSFRRGDQETQYF
TRBV7-9	TRBJ1-4	-	-	15	TGTGCCAGCAGCTTAGGTCCAGCAACTAATGAAAAACTGTTTTTT	CASSLGPATNEKLFF
TRBV27	TRBJ2-7	-	-	15	TGTGCCAGCAGTTTATCGAGGGATACCTCGGCGGTGCAGTACTTC	CASSLSRDTSAVQYF
TRBV7-2	TRBJ2-5	-	TRBD2	14	TGTGCCAGCAGCTTACTGGGCGGGAGCTCGGAGCAGTACTTC	CASSLLGGSSEQYF
TRBV19	TRBJ1-1	-	-	14	TGTGCCAGTAATGTCCACTTTCGAGGGACTGAAGCTTTCTTT	CASNVHFRGTEAFF
TRBV29-1	TRBJ1-6	-	-	13	TGCAGCGTTAGAACGGGAACTAATTCACCCCTCCACTTT	CSVRTGTNSPLHF
TRBV7-2	TRBJ2-7	-	-	16	TGTGCCAGCAGCTTAGCCGGGGGACGGGCCCCAGGGGAGCAGTACTTC	CASSLAGGRAPGEQYF
TRBV15	TRBJ2-7	-	-	15	TGTGCCACCAGCAGAGAGGGCCAGGGACTCTACGAGCAGTACTTC	CATSREGQGLYEQYF
TRBV5-4	TRBJ2-7	few	-	15	TGTGCCAGCAGCTTGGGGCTGGGAAGGGCGGGCGAGCAGTACTTC	CASSLGLGRAGEQYF
TRBV9	TRBJ2-1	-	-	14	TGTGCCAGCAGCGGAGGCCCGCGGCGCAGCGGGCAGTTCTTC	CASSGGPRRSGQFF
TRBV5-6	TRBJ2-1	-	TRBD1	15	TGTGCCAGCAGCCCGTGGGGACAGGGCTACAATGAGCAGTTCTTC	CASSPWGQGYNEQFF
TRBV27	TRBJ1-1	-	-	14	TGTGCCAGCATGATTGGCAGGGGGAACACTGAAGCTTTCTTT	CASMIGRGNTEAFF
TRBV5-8	TRBJ2-7	-	TRBD1	16	TGTGCCAGCAGGAAAATAACAGGGGGGCGTATCCACGAGCAGTACTTC	CASRKITGGRIHEQYF
TRBV27	TRBJ2-1	-	TRBD2	15	TGTGCCAGCAGTTTATGGGCCCTAGCGGGGTATGAGCAGTTCTTC	CASSLWALAGYEQFF
TRBV19	TRBJ2-1	-	-	12	TGTGCCAGTATCGGTAGAGGTGATGAGCAGTTCTTC	CASIGRGDEQFF
TRBV10-1	TRBJ2-5	-	TRBD2	18	TGCGCCAGCGGGCAGACTAGCGGGGGAGAAATTGTGCTTCAGACCCAGTACTTC	CASGQTSGGEIVLQTQYF
TRBV11-2	TRBJ2-6	-	-	15	TGTGCCAGCAGCCCCGGGGTCTCTGGGGCCAACGTCCTGACTTTC	CASSPGVSGANVLTF
TRBV5-1	TRBJ1-6	-	-	19	TGCGCCAGCAGCTTGGATGGCAGGGCCCGAAGATCCTATAATTCACCCCTCCACTTT	CASSLDGRARRSYNSPLHF
TRBV7-7	TRBJ2-1	-	TRBD2	16	TGTGCTAGCAGCTTAGAACCTGCGGGAGGGAACAATGAGCAGTTCTTC	CASSLEPAGGNNEQFF
TRBV27	TRBJ2-1	-	-	15	TGTGCCAGCAGTTCCCTGCGAACGACCTACAATGAGCAGTTCTTC	CASSSLRTTYNEQFF